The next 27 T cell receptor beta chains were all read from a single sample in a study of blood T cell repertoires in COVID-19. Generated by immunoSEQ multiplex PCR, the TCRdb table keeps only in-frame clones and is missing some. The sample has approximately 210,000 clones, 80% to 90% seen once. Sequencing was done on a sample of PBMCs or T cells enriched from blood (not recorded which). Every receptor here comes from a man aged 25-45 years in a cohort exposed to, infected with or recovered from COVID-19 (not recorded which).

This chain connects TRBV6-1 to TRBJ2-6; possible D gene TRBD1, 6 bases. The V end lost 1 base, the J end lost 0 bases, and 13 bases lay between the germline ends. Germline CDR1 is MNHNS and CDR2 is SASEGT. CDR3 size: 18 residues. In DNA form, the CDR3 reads TGTGCCAGCAGTGAAGGTTGGACAGCCCCCTCTGGGGCCAACGTCCTGACTTTC. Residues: CASSEGWTAPSGANVLTF.

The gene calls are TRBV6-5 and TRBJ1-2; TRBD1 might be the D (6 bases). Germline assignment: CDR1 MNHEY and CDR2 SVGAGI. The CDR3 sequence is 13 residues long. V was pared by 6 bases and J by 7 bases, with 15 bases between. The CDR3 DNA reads TGTGCCAGCAGAAGAACAGGGTTTGGTGGCTACACCTTC. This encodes CASRRTGFGGYTF.

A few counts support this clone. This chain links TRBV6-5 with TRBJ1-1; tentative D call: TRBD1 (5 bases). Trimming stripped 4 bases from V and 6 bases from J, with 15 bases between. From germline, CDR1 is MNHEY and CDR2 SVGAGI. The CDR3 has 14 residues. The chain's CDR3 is CASSLTTGWPEAFF. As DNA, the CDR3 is TGTGCCAGCAGTTTGACAACAGGCTGGCCTGAAGCTTTCTTT.

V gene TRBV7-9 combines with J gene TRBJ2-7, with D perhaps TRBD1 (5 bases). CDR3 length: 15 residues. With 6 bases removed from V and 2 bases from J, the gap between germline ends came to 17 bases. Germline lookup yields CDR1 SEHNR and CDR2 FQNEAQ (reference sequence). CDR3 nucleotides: TGTGCCAGCAGTTGGGGTAGGGCAGGGACCTACGAGCAGTACTTC. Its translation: CASSWGRAGTYEQYF.

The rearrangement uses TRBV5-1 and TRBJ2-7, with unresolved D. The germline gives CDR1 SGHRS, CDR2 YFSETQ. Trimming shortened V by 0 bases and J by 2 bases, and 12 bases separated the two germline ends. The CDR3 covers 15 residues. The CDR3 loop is CASSLGAQPPYEQYF. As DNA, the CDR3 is TGCGCCAGCAGCTTGGGGGCTCAACCCCCCTACGAGCAGTACTTC.

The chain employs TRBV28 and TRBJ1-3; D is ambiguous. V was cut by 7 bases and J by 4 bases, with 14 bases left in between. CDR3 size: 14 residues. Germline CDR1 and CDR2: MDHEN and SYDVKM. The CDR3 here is CASIPYRGGNTIYF. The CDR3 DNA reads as TGTGCCAGCATCCCTTATCGGGGAGGAAACACCATATATTTT.

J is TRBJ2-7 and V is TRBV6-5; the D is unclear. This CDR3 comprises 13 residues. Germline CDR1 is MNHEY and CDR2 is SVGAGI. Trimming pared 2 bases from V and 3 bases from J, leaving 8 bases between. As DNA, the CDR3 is TGTGCCAGCAGTTACACCTCACACTACGAGCAGTACTTC. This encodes CASSYTSHYEQYF.

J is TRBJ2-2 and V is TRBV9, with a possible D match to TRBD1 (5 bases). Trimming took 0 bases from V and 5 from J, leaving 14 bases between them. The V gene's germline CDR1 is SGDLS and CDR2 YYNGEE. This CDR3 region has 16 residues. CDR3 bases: TGTGCCAGCAGCGTAGATCTGGGGCTTTCTACCGGGGAGCTGTTTTTT. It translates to CASSVDLGLSTGELFF.

The CDR3 nucleotides read TGCGCCAGCAGCACCCGGGACTACGCAAATGAGCAGTTCTTC. Its translation is CASSTRDYANEQFF. The rearrangement joins TRBV4-1 to TRBJ2-1; TRBD2 aligns across 7 bases. The ends lost 5 bases at V and 7 bases at J; junction bases unmatched: 8. The germline gives CDR1 MGHRA, CDR2 YSYEKL. CDR3 length: 14 amino acids.

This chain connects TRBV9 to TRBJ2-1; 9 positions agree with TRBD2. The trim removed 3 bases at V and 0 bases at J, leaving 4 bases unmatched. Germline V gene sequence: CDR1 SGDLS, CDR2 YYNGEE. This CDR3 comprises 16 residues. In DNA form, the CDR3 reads TGTGCCAGCAGCGCGGGACTAGCAGGCTCCTACAATGAGCAGTTCTTC. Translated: CASSAGLAGSYNEQFF.

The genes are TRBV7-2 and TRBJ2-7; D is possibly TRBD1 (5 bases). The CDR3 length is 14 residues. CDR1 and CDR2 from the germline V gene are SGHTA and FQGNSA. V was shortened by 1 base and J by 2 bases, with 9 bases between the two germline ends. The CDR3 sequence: CASSLDIRAYEQYF. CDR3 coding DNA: TGTGCCAGCAGCTTAGATATCAGGGCCTACGAGCAGTACTTC. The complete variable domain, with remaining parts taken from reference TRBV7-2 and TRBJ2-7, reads GAGVSQSPSNKVTEKGKDVELRCDPISGHTALYWYRQSLGQGLEFLIYFQGNSAPDKSGLPSDRFSAERTGGSVSTLTIQRTQQEDSAVYLCASSLDIRAYEQYFGPGTRLTVT.

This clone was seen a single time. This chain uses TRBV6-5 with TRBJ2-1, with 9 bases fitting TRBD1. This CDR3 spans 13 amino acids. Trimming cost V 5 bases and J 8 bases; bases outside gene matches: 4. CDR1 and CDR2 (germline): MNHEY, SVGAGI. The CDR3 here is CASSRQGEYEQFF. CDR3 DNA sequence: TGTGCCAGCAGTCGACAGGGGGAATATGAGCAGTTCTTC.

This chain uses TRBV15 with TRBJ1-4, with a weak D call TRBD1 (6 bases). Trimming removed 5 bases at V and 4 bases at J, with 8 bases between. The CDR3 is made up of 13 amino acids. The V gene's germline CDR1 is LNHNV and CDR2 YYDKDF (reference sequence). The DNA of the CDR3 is TGTGCCACCAGCGGACAGTTTAATGAAAAACTGTTTTTT. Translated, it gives CATSGQFNEKLFF.

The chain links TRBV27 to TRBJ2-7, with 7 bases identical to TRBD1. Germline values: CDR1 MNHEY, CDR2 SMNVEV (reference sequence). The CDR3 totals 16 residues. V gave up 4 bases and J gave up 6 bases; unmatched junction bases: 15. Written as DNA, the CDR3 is TGTGCCAGCAGTTCCCTTATGGTACAGGGGATCAGCGAGCAGTACTTC. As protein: CASSSLMVQGISEQYF.

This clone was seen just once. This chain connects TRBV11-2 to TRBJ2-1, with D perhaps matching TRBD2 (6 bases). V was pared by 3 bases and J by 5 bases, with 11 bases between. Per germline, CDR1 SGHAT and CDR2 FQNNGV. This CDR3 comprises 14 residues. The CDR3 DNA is TGTGCCAGCAGCTTCCTTAGCGGAAACAATGAGCAGTTCTTC. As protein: CASSFLSGNNEQFF.

The chain's CDR3 is CSASPLHGYGYTF. DNA of the CDR3: TGCAGTGCGAGTCCCTTACATGGCTATGGCTACACCTTC. The rearrangement uses TRBV20-1 and TRBJ1-2; no clear D gene. The V and J ends lost 6 bases and 4 bases respectively, with 15 bases between them. The germline gives CDR1 DFQATT, CDR2 SNEGSKA (reference sequence). This CDR3 has 13 amino acids.

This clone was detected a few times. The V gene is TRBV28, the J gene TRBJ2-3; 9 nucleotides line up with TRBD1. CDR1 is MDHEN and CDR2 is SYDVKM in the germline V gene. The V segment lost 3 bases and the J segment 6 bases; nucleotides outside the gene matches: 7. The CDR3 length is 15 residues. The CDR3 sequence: CASSFPGQGRDTQYF. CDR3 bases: TGTGCCAGCAGTTTCCCCGGACAGGGGCGGGATACGCAGTATTTT.

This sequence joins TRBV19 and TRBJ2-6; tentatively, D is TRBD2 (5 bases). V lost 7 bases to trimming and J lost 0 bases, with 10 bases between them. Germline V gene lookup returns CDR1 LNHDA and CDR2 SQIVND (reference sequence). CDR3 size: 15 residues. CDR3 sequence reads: CASIAGFSGANVLTF. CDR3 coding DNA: TGTGCCAGTATCGCGGGTTTCTCTGGGGCCAACGTCCTGACTTTC.

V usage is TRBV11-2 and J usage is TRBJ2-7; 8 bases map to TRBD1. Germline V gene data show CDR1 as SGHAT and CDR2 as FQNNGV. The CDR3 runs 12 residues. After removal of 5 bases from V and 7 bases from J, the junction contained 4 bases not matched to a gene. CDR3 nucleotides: TGTGCCAGCAGCCAGGGGGCGGGTGAGCAGTACTTC. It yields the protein CASSQGAGEQYF.

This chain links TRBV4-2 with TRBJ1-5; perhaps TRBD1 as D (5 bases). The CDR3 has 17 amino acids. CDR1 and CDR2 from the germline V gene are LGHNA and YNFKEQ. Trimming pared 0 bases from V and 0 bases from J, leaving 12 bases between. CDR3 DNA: TGTGCCAGCAGCCAAGATAAAACAGGCCGTAGCAATCAGCCCCAGCATTTT. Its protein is CASSQDKTGRSNQPQHF.

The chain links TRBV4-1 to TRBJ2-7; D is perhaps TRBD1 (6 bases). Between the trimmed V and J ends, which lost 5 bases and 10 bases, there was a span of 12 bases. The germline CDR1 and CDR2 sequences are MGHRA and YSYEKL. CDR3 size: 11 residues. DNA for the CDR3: TGCGCCAGCAGCAGTCCGGGACAACAGTACTTC. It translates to CASSSPGQQYF.

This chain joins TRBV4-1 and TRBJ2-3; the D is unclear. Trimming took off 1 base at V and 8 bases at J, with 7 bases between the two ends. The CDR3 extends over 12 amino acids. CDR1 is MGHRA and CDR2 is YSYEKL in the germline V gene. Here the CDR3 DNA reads TGCGCCAGCAGCCAAGCATGGAGTACGCAGTATTTT. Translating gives CASSQAWSTQYF.

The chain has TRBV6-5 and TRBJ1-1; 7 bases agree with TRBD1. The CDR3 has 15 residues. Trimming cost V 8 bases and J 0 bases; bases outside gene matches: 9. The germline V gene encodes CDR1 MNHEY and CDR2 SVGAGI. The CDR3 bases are TGTGCCAGCTCGTACCCGGGACAGATGAACACTGAAGCTTTCTTT. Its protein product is CASSYPGQMNTEAFF.

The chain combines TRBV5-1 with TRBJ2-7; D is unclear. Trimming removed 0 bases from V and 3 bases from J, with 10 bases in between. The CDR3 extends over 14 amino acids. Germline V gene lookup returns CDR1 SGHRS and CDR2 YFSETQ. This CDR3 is CASSLGETLYEQYF. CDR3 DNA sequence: TGCGCCAGCAGCTTGGGAGAGACTCTCTACGAGCAGTACTTC.

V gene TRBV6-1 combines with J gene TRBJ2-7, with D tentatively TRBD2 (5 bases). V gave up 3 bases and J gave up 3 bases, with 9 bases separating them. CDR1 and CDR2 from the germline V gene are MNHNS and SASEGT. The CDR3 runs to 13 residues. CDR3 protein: CASSDRGNYEQYF. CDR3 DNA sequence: TGTGCCAGCAGTGATCGGGGTAACTACGAGCAGTACTTC.

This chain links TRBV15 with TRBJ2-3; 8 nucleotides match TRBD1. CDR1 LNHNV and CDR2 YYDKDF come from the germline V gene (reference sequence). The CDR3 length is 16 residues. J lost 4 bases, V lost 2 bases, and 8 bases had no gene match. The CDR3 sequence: CATSRPDRDRADTQYF. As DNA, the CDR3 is TGTGCCACCAGCAGACCGGACAGGGATCGGGCAGATACGCAGTATTTT.

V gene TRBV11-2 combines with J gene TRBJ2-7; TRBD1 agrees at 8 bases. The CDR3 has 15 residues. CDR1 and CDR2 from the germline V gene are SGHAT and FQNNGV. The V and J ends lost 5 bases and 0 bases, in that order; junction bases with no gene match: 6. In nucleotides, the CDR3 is TGTGCCAGCAGCCCGAACAGGGGGAGCTCCTACGAGCAGTACTTC. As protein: CASSPNRGSSYEQYF.